This T cell receptor beta chain emerged from a study of T cell responses to AZD1222 COVID-19 vaccine. Points on this clone: Its antigen is unidentified.

Germline V gene data show CDR1 as MNHEY and CDR2 as SVGEGT. This CDR3 contains 12 residues. With 6 bases removed from V and 9 bases from J, the gap between germline ends came to 13 bases. Findings and limits, study-wide: Two doses of AZD1222 preceded a rise in Spike-specific TCR breadth and depth. The CD4 TCRs associated with vaccination extended across spike and predominated at 160-218 and 743-854. Nearly half of spike-specific TCRs reportedly target unmutated variant regions. At study baseline, merely roughly 6 AZD1222 recipients were seropositive.

TCRdb's copy holds only in-frame clones and misses some; the assay was immunoSEQ multiplex PCR. The sample holds around 100,000 clones, about 90% seen once. This chain links TRBV6-2 or TRBV6-3 with TRBJ2-3; D uncertain. This receptor was obtained from an adult in good health. The specimen comprised peripheral blood, sampled on day 0 of AZD1222 vaccination. As DNA, the CDR3 is TGTGCCAGCAGCCCCGGCCGCGGCACGCAGTATTTT. Amino acid sequence: CASSPGRGTQYF.